These 24 T cell receptor beta chains share one sample of origin, sequenced in a study of cytomegalovirus exposure and HLA in healthy donors. Both 60 Vbeta primers and 13 Jbeta primers went into the PCR. The protocol was immunoSEQ multiplex PCR, while the TCRdb copy is restricted to in-frame clones and leaves out a portion. Seen here are around 150,000 clones, about 75% observed once, and the top ten hold about 2.7%. The sample consisted of PBMCs. These receptors were obtained from a woman between 45 and 60 years old in good health and CMV-seropositive.

V gene TRBV5-4 combines with J gene TRBJ1-1; D perhaps matches TRBD1 (5 bases). The CDR3 is made up of 16 amino acids. Germline loops: CDR1 SGHNT, CDR2 YYREEE (reference sequence). V lost 0 bases and J lost 0, with 12 bases in between. CDR3 nucleotide sequence: TGTGCCAGCAGCTTGGGGCAGGGCGATCTGAACACTGAAGCTTTCTTT. Translated: CASSLGQGDLNTEAFF.

The chain has TRBV30 and TRBJ1-3; TRBD1 matches at 7 bases. V lost 6 bases, J lost 3 bases, and 8 bases stayed unmatched. Germline lookup yields CDR1 GTSNPN and CDR2 SVGIG (reference sequence). This CDR3 comprises 14 residues. For the CDR3, the DNA is TGTGCCTGCCCTGCGTCAGGGGGTGGAAACACCATATATTTT. This encodes CACPASGGGNTIYF.

The genes are TRBV6-5 and TRBJ1-6; D uncertain. Trimming pared 6 bases from V and 13 bases from J, leaving 19 bases between. The CDR3 extends over 14 amino acids. Germline values: CDR1 MNHEY, CDR2 SVGAGI. The chain's CDR3 is CASSLFGLRSPLHF. The CDR3 nucleotides are TGTGCCAGCAGCCTGTTCGGACTGAGATCGCCCCTCCACTTT.

The rearrangement joins TRBV5-1 to TRBJ2-2; 7 bases are shared with TRBD1. Germline CDR1 reads SGHRS; CDR2 reads YFSETQ. CDR3 size: 16 residues. V was clipped by 4 bases and J by 5 bases; unmatched bases: 11. This CDR3 is CASSPVVGGRTGELFF. DNA for the CDR3: TGCGCCAGCAGCCCTGTAGTAGGGGGCCGGACCGGGGAGCTGTTTTTT.

This clone occurred once. The chain couples TRBV5-1 to TRBJ2-7; possibly TRBD2 for D (5 bases). Per the germline V gene, CDR1 is SGHRS and CDR2 is YFSETQ. The V gene lost 0 bases and the J gene lost 0 bases, with 7 bases spanning the gap. CDR3 length: 14 amino acids. The DNA of the CDR3 is TGCGCCAGCAGCTTGGCCGCGGGCTCCTACGAGCAGTACTTC. Its protein product is CASSLAAGSYEQYF.

This clone has more than one count but fewer than ten. The chain couples TRBV6-1 to TRBJ1-5; D might be TRBD1 (5 bases). This CDR3 has 13 residues. Germline V gene lookup returns CDR1 MNHNS and CDR2 SASEGT. Trimming left V 2 bases short and J 6 bases short, with 8 bases between. DNA for the CDR3: TGTGCCAGCAGTGAACAAGGGGTTCAGCCCCAGCATTTT. Its protein is CASSEQGVQPQHF.

This chain uses TRBV7-9 with TRBJ1-1; D not resolved. This CDR3 spans 12 amino acids. V dropped 3 bases and J dropped 9 bases, with 11 bases sitting between them. From germline, CDR1 is SEHNR and CDR2 FQNEAQ (reference sequence). CDR3 loop: CASSFLGDQAFF. The CDR3 bases are TGTGCCAGCAGCTTTCTAGGAGACCAAGCTTTCTTT.

V usage is TRBV5-1 and J usage is TRBJ2-7, with a weak D call TRBD2 (5 bases). Trimming pared 4 bases from V and 0 bases from J, leaving 17 bases between. The CDR3 runs to 16 residues. The germline CDR1 and CDR2 sequences are SGHRS and YFSETQ. The DNA of the CDR3 is TGCGCCAGCAGCGCCGGTAGCGAGAAGGGCTCCTACGAGCAGTACTTC. Translating gives CASSAGSEKGSYEQYF. The whole variable domain, remainder taken from reference TRBV5-1 and TRBJ2-7, is KAGVTQTPRYLIKTRGQQVTLSCSPISGHRSVSWYQQTPGQGLQFLFEYFSETQRNKGNFPGRFSGRQFSNSRSEMNVSTLELGDSALYLCASSAGSEKGSYEQYFGPGTRLTVT.

The chain employs TRBV2 and TRBJ1-4; D remains unclear. The CDR3 consists of 12 residues. V was trimmed by 4 bases and J by 7 bases, leaving 7 bases between them. Germline V gives CDR1 SNHLY, CDR2 FYNNEI. CDR3 DNA sequence: TGTGCCAGCAGTGCGGAGTCTGAAAAACTGTTTTTT. Encoded protein: CASSAESEKLFF.

The chain employs TRBV7-2 and TRBJ2-1, with a weak D call TRBD2 (5 bases). CDR3 length equals 12 residues. Trimming removed 2 bases at V and 14 bases at J, with 13 bases between. Germline V gene sequence: CDR1 SGHTA, CDR2 FQGNSA. CDR3 DNA: TGTGCCAGCAGCTTAAGCGGCCGCGACGAGTTCTTC. This translates into CASSLSGRDEFF.

This chain uses TRBV5-1 with TRBJ1-3, with a tentative D call TRBD1 (5 bases). The CDR3 is 16 residues long. Germline assignment: CDR1 SGHRS and CDR2 YFSETQ. With 4 bases removed from V and 0 bases from J, the gap between germline ends came to 14 bases. CDR3 sequence reads: CASSLDSARSGNTIYF. In nucleotides, the CDR3 is TGCGCCAGCAGCCTCGACAGCGCCCGCTCTGGAAACACCATATATTTT.

This clone was recorded only once. The V and J genes are TRBV4-1 and TRBJ2-7; 11 bases line up with TRBD2. J gave up 2 bases and V 3 bases, and 3 bases lay outside the gene matches. The CDR3 spans 15 residues. Looked up from germline, CDR1 is MGHRA and CDR2 is YSYEKL. CDR3 in DNA: TGCGCCAGCAGCCAGGGACTAGCGGTAACCTACGAGCAGTACTTC. Amino acid sequence: CASSQGLAVTYEQYF.

This chain connects TRBV7-2 to TRBJ2-3, with D perhaps matching TRBD1 (5 bases). V gave up 5 bases and J gave up 0 bases, with 12 bases separating them. Germline-derived CDR1 and CDR2 are SGHTA and FQGNSA. CDR3 length: 15 residues. CDR3 in amino acids: CASSPRRQSTDTQYF. The CDR3 DNA reads TGTGCCAGCAGCCCCCGGAGACAGAGCACAGATACGCAGTATTTT. Full variable domain (missing parts from reference TRBV7-2 and TRBJ2-3): GAGVSQSPSNKVTEKGKDVELRCDPISGHTALYWYRQSLGQGLEFLIYFQGNSAPDKSGLPSDRFSAERTGGSVSTLTIQRTQQEDSAVYLCASSPRRQSTDTQYFGPGTRLTVL.

For this clone: Only one base separates this from a far larger clonotype, so it likely reflects a read error. This sequence joins TRBV4-2 and TRBJ2-7, with 9 bases matching TRBD2. The CDR3 spans 14 residues. Germline loops: CDR1 LGHNA, CDR2 YNFKEQ. CDR3 nucleotides: TGTGCCCGCAGCCCGACTAGCGGTTTAGGTCAGCAGTACTTC. Protein product: CARSPTSGLGQQYF.

This chain connects TRBV7-9 to TRBJ2-1; D not certain. Per the germline V gene, CDR1 is SEHNR and CDR2 is FQNEAQ (reference sequence). CDR3 length equals 15 residues. V lost 1 base to trimming and J lost 6 bases, with 13 bases between them. The CDR3 sequence is CASSLEGYYSNEQFF. The CDR3 DNA sequence: TGTGCCAGCAGCTTAGAAGGCTACTACTCCAATGAGCAGTTCTTC.

This clone was seen more than once but under ten times. This sequence joins TRBV6-5 and TRBJ1-1; unclear D gene. The CDR3 consists of 13 residues. Trimming took 6 bases from V and 1 from J, leaving 9 bases between them. Germline CDR1 MNHEY, CDR2 SVGAGI. Here the CDR3 reads CASRLTPNTEAFF. The CDR3 bases are TGTGCCAGCAGGTTGACACCGAACACTGAAGCTTTCTTT.

This chain uses TRBV27 with TRBJ2-7; TRBD1 aligns across 9 bases. Germline-derived CDR1 and CDR2 are MNHEY and SMNVEV (reference sequence). The CDR3 runs to 13 residues. V lost 9 bases and J lost 2; bases outside the gene matches: 5. The CDR3 loop reads CARGQGGTYEQYF. The DNA of the CDR3 is TGTGCCAGGGGACAGGGCGGTACCTACGAGCAGTACTTC.

The rearrangement joins TRBV12-5 to TRBJ2-7; TRBD2 matches at 9 bases. With V trimmed by 7 bases and J by 3 bases, 7 bases remained unmatched. This CDR3 comprises 14 residues. Germline V gene data show CDR1 as LGHNT and CDR2 as FRNRAP. The CDR3 sequence is CASAFSGGGYEQYF. CDR3 sequence (DNA): TGTGCTAGTGCCTTTAGCGGGGGAGGCTACGAGCAGTACTTC.

V usage is TRBV7-3 and J usage is TRBJ2-3; 7 bases line up with TRBD2. With 5 bases clipped from V and 2 bases from J, the junction kept 10 bases outside the gene matches. The germline V gene encodes CDR1 SGHTA and CDR2 FQGTGA. This CDR3 has 16 residues. In DNA, the CDR3 is TGTGCCAGCAGCCCCATGGGGGGGACCAACACAGATACGCAGTATTTT. It is translated as CASSPMGGTNTDTQYF. The whole variable domain, remainder taken from reference TRBV7-3 and TRBJ2-3, is GAGVSQTPSNKVTEKGKYVELRCDPISGHTALYWYRQSLGQGPEFLIYFQGTGAADDSGLPNDRFFAVRPEGSVSTLKIQRTERGDSAVYLCASSPMGGTNTDTQYFGPGTRLTVL.

CDR3 DNA: TGTGCCAGCAGTCCTTTTGGCGGGGGATCCTACAATGAGCAGTTCTTC. Residues: CASSPFGGGSYNEQFF. The rearrangement uses TRBV7-6 and TRBJ2-1; 7 bases are a match to TRBD2. The V segment lost 6 bases and the J segment 1 base; nucleotides outside the gene matches: 9. Germline CDR1 and CDR2: SGHVS and FNYEAQ. The CDR3 extends over 16 amino acids.

CDR3 protein: CASSLQETQYF. The CDR3 DNA follows: TGTGCCAGCAGCTTACAAGAGACCCAGTACTTC. The chain has TRBV9 and TRBJ2-5; D remains ambiguous. Germline V lookup: CDR1 SGDLS, CDR2 YYNGEE. This CDR3 is built from 11 residues. The V end was cut by 4 bases, the J end by 2 bases, with 3 bases between.

This clone was seen only once. This chain joins TRBV21-1 and TRBJ2-7; whether TRBD1, the table's D call, matches the DNA was not checked. TRBV21-1 represents a pseudogene. This CDR3 has 13 amino acids. The CDR3 region is CANSKTGFYEQYF. CDR3 bases: TGTGCCAACTCGAAGACAGGGTTCTACGAGCAGTACTTC.

The table lists this clone with a count of one. The chain combines TRBV5-1 with TRBJ2-1, with 9 positions matching TRBD2. Losses at the gene ends were 4 bases for V and 4 bases for J; bases not matched to a gene: 12. This CDR3 comprises 17 residues. Germline V lookup: CDR1 SGHRS, CDR2 YFSETQ. CDR3 sequence (DNA): TGCGCCAGCAGCCCCTCCGCGCGGGGGGGCCGGTACAATGAGCAGTTCTTC. This sequence encodes CASSPSARGGRYNEQFF. The full variable domain, rest sourced from reference TRBV5-1 and TRBJ2-1, is KAGVTQTPRYLIKTRGQQVTLSCSPISGHRSVSWYQQTPGQGLQFLFEYFSETQRNKGNFPGRFSGRQFSNSRSEMNVSTLELGDSALYLCASSPSARGGRYNEQFFGPGTRLTVL.

The CDR3 sequence: CASKRTGDYYGYTF. CDR3 in DNA: TGTGCCAGCAAAAGGACAGGGGATTACTATGGCTACACCTTC. This chain uses TRBV27 with TRBJ1-2, with 9 bases aligning to TRBD1. V dropped 7 bases and J dropped 3; count of bases not matched to a gene: 6. The length of the CDR3 is 14 residues. The germline V gene has CDR1 MNHEY and CDR2 SMNVEV (reference sequence).